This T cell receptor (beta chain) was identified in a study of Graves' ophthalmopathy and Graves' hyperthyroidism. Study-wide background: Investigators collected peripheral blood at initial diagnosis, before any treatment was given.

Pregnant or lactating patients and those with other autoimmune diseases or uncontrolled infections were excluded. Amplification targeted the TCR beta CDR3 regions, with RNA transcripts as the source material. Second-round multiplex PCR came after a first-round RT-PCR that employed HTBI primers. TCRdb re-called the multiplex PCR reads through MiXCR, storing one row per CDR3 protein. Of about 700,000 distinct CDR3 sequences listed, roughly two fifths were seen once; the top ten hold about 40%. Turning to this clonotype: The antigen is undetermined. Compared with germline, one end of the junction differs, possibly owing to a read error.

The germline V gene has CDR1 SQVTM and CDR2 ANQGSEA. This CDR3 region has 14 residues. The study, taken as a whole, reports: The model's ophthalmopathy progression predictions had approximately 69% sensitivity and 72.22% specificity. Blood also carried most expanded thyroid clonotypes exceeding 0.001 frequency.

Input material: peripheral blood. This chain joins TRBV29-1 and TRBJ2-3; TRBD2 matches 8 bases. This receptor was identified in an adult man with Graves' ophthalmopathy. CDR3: CSVLGLASTNTQYF. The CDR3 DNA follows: TGCAGCGTCCTAGGACTAGCTAGCACAAATACGCAGTATTTT.